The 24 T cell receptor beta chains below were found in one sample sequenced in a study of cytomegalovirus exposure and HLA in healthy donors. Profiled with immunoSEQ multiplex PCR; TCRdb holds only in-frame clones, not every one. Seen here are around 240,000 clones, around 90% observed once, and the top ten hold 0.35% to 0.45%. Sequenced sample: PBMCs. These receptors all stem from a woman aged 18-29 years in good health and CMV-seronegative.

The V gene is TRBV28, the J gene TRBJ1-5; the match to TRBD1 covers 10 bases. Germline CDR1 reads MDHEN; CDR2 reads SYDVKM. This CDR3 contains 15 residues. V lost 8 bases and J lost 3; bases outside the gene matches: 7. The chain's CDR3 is CASRQTGGVNQPQHF. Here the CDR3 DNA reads TGTGCCAGCCGACAGACAGGGGGCGTCAATCAGCCCCAGCATTTT.

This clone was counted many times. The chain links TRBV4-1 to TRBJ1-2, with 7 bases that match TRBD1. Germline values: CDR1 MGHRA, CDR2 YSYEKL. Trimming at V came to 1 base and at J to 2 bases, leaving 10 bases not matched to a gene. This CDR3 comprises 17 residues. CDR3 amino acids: CASSQAHEGQRNYGYTF. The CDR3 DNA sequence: TGCGCCAGCAGCCAAGCTCACGAGGGACAGCGGAACTATGGCTACACCTTC.

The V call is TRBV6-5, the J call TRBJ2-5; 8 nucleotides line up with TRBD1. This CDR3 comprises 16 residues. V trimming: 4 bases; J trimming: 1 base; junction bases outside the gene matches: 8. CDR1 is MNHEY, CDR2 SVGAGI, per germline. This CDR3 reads CASSFTGQGFQETQYF. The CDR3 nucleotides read TGTGCCAGCAGTTTCACCGGACAGGGCTTCCAAGAGACCCAGTACTTC.

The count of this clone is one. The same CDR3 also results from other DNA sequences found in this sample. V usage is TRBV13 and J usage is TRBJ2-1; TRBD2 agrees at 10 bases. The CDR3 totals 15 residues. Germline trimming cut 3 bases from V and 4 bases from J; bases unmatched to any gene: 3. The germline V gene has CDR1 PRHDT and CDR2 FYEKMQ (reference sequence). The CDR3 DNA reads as TGTGCCAGCAGCTTGAGCGGGGGGGCTTACAATGAGCAGTTCTTC. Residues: CASSLSGGAYNEQFF.

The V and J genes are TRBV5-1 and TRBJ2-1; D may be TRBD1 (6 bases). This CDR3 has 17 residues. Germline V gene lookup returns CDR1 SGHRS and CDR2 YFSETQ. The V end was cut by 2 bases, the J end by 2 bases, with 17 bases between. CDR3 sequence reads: CASSLPSGRGAYNEQFF. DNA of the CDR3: TGCGCCAGCAGCTTACCCTCCGGCAGGGGAGCCTACAATGAGCAGTTCTTC.

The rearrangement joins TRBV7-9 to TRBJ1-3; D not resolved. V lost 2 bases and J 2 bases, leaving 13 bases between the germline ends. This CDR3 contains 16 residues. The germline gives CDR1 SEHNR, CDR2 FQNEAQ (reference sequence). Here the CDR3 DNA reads TGTGCCAGCAGCTTATTTGAGGGTGGTCCTGGAAACACCATATATTTT. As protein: CASSLFEGGPGNTIYF.

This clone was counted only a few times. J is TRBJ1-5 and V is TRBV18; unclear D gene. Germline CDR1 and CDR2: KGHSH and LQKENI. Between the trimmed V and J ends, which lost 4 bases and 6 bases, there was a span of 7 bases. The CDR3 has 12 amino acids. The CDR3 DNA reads TGTGCCAGCTCACAAGAGGGTCAGCCCCAGCATTTT. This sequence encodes CASSQEGQPQHF. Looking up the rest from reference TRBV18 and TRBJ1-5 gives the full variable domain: NAGVMQNPRHLVRRRGQEARLRCSPMKGHSHVYWYRQLPEEGLKFMVYLQKENIIDESGMPKERFSAEFPKEGPSILRIQQVVRGDSAAYFCASSQEGQPQHFGDGTRLSIL.

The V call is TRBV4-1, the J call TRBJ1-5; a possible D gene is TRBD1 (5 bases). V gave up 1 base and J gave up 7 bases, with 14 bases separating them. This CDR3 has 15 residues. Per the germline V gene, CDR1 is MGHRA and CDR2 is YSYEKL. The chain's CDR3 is CASSQAFREYQPQHF. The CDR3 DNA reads TGCGCCAGCAGCCAAGCATTCAGGGAATACCAGCCCCAGCATTTT.

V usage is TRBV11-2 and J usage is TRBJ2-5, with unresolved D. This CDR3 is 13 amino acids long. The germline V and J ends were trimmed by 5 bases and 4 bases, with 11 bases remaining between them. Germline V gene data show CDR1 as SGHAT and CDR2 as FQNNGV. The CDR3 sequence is CASSNVRRETQYF. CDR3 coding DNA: TGTGCCAGCAGCAACGTTAGAAGAGAGACCCAGTACTTC.

The CDR3 region is CASRGQGAIYQETQYF. Here the CDR3 DNA reads TGTGCCAGTCGTGGCCAGGGGGCCATATATCAAGAGACCCAGTACTTC. This rearrangement joins TRBV28 to TRBJ2-5, with TRBD1 matching over 8 bases. The ends lost 9 bases at V and 2 bases at J; junction bases unmatched: 14. The CDR3 has 16 residues. CDR1 is MDHEN and CDR2 is SYDVKM in the germline V gene.

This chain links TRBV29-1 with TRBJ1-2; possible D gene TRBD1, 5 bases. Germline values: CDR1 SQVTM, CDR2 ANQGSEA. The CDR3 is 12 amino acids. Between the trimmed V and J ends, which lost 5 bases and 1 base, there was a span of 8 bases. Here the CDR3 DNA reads TGCAGCGTTAGTCAGGGTAACTATGGCTACACCTTC. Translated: CSVSQGNYGYTF.

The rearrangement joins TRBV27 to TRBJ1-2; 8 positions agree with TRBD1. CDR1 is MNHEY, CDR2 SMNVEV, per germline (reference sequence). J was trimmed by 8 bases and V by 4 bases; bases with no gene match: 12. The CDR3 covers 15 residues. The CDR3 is CASSSRTGFYVGYTF. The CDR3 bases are TGTGCCAGCAGTTCTAGGACAGGGTTTTATGTAGGCTACACCTTC.

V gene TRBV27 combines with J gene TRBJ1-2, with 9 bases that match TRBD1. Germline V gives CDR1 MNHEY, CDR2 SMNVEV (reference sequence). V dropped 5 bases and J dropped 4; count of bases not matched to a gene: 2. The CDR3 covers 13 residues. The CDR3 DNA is TGTGCCAGCAGTGCGACAGGGGGCTATGGCTACACCTTC. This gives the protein CASSATGGYGYTF.

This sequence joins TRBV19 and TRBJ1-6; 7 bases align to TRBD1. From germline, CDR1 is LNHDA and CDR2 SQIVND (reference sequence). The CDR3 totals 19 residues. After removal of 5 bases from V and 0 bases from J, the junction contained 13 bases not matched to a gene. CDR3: CASSFRTGPFSSYNSPLHF. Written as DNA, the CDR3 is TGTGCCAGTAGTTTCCGGACAGGACCCTTCAGCTCCTATAATTCACCCCTCCACTTT.

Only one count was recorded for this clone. The CDR3 DNA reads TGTGCCAGCAGCTTGAGCTCTGGAAACACCATATATTTT. It yields the protein CASSLSSGNTIYF. The rearrangement uses TRBV7-9 and TRBJ1-3; the D is unclear. The CDR3 consists of 13 residues. The ends were cut back, 3 bases at V and 0 bases at J, with 3 bases in the middle. In germline, CDR1 is SEHNR, CDR2 FQNEAQ (reference sequence).

The CDR3 reads CAISTLAGETQYF. CDR3 nucleotides: TGTGCCATCTCGACTTTAGCGGGGGAGACCCAGTACTTC. This rearrangement joins TRBV10-3 to TRBJ2-5; 8 positions agree with TRBD2. V shed 8 bases and J 5 bases; nucleotides not matched to a gene: 7. The CDR3 has 13 amino acids. CDR1 is ENHRY, CDR2 SYGVKD, per germline.

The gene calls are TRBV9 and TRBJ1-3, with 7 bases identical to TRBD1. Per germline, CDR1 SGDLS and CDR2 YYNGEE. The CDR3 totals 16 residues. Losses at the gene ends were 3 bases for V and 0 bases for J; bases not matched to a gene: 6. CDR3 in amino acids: CASSGQGQSSGNTIYF. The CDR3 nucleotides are TGTGCCAGCAGCGGACAGGGACAGAGCTCTGGAAACACCATATATTTT.

The CDR3 region has the DNA TGTGCCAGCAGTTATACCGACCCGGGGGCTAGCGGGTTTCATGAGCAGTTCTTC. Amino acids: CASSYTDPGASGFHEQFF. J is TRBJ2-1 and V is TRBV11-2; TRBD2 matches at 8 bases. The V and J ends lost 6 bases and 8 bases, in that order; junction bases with no gene match: 21. There are 18 residues in the CDR3. Germline CDR1 is SGHAT and CDR2 is FQNNGV.

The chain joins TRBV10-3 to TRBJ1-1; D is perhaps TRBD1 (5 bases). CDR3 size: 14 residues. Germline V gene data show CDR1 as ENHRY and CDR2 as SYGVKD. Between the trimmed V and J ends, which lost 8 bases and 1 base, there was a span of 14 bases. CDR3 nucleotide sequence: TGTGCCATCGGGGGGTGGCAGTCGAACACTGAAGCTTTCTTT. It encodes CAIGGWQSNTEAFF.

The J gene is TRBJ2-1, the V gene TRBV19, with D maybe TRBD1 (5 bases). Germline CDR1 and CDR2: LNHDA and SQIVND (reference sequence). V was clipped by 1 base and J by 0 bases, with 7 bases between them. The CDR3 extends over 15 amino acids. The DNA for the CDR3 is TGTGCCAGTAGTATAGTGGACACCTCCTACAATGAGCAGTTCTTC. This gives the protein CASSIVDTSYNEQFF.

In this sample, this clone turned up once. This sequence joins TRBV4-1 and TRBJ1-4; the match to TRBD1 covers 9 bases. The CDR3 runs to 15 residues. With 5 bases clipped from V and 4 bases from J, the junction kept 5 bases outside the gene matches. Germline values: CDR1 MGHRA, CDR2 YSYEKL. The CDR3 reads CASSNLDRGNEKLFF. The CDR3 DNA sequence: TGCGCCAGCAGCAACCTGGACAGGGGTAATGAAAAACTGTTTTTT.

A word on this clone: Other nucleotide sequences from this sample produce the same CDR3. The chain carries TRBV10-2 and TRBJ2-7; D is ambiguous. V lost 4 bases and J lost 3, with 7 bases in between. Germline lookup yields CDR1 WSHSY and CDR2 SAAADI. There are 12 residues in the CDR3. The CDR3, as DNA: TGCGCCAGCAGTGCAACAGACTACGAGCAGTACTTC. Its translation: CASSATDYEQYF.

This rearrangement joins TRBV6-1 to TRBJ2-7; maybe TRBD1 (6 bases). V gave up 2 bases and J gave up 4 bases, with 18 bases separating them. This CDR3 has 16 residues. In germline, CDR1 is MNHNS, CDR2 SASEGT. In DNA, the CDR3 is TGTGCCAGCAGTGAACCTGGACGAGGGGGTCCATACGAGCAGTACGTC. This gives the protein CASSEPGRGGPYEQYV.

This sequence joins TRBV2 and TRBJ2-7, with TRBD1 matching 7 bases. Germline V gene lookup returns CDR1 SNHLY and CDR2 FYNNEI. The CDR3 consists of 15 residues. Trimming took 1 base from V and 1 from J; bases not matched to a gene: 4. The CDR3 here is CASSEGTGRSYEQYV. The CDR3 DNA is TGTGCCAGCAGTGAAGGGACAGGACGGTCCTACGAGCAGTACGTC.